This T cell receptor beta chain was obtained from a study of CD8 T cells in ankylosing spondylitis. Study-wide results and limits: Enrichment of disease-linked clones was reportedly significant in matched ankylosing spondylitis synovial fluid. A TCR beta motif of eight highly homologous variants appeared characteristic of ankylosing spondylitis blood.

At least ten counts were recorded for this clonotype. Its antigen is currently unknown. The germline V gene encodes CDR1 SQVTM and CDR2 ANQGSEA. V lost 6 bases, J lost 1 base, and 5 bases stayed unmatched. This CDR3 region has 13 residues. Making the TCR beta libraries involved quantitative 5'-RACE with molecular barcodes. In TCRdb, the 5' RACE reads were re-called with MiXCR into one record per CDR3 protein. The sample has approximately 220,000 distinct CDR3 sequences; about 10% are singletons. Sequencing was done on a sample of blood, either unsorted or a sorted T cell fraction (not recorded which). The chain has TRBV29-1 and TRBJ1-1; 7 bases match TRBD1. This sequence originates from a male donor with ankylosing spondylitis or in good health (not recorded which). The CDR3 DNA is TGCAGCGTATCGCAGGGGGGGAACACTGAAGCTTTCTTT. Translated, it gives CSVSQGGNTEAFF. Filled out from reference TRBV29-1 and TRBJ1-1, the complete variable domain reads SAVISQKPSRDICQRGTSLTIQCQVDSQVTMMFWYRQQPGQSLTLIATANQGSEATYESGFVIDKFPISRPNLTFSTLTVSNMSPEDSSIYLCSVSQGGNTEAFFGQGTRLTVV.